Included here is one TCR beta chain sequence, with context. Here immunoSEQ multiplex PCR was the method, and the copy in TCRdb shows in-frame clones only, minus some. Of some 100,000 clones detected, 90% appear once; the ten largest clones hold 0.31%. The sample is drawn from a study of OX40 agonist ivuxolimab in advanced cancers. The germline gives CDR1 DFQATT, CDR2 SNEGSKA (reference sequence). Trimming removed 5 bases at V and 7 bases at J, with 9 bases between. The CDR3 covers 11 residues. This TCR came from an adult with an advanced solid tumor such as melanoma, head and neck, liver or kidney cancer. Here the sequenced sample was CD4+ or CD8+ T cells sorted from blood, taken in a trial of the OX40 agonist ivuxolimab. The chain combines TRBV20-1 with TRBJ2-4; D is ambiguous. DNA of the CDR3: TGCAGTGCTGCCGGGTTCAACATTCAGTACTTC. This codes for CSAAGFNIQYF.